Each of the 25 T cell receptor beta chains below was sequenced from the same sample in a study of blood T cell repertoires in COVID-19. The protocol was immunoSEQ multiplex PCR, while the TCRdb copy is restricted to in-frame clones and leaves out a portion. The table has some 70,000 clones, 70% to 90% seen once; the top ten hold over 6%. The sequencing sample was made of peripheral blood. These receptors all come from a woman in her seventies with acute or convalescent COVID-19.

CDR3: CASSSAGYDYGYTF. CDR3 coding DNA: TGTGCCAGCAGCTCAGCAGGGTACGACTATGGCTACACCTTC. This chain links TRBV5-6 with TRBJ1-2, with D possibly being TRBD1 (5 bases). V shed 3 bases and J shed 3 bases, with 12 bases lying between them. The CDR3 is 14 residues long. The germline CDR1 and CDR2 sequences are SGHDT and YYEEEE.

The rearrangement uses TRBV5-4 and TRBJ1-1; TRBD1 aligns across 9 bases. J was trimmed by 0 bases and V by 2 bases; bases with no gene match: 2. The germline CDR1 and CDR2 sequences are SGHNT and YYREEE (reference sequence). The CDR3 totals 15 residues. The CDR3 nucleotides are TGTGCCAGCAGCTTTCGACAGGGGGTGAACACTGAAGCTTTCTTT. Amino acid sequence: CASSFRQGVNTEAFF.

V and J are TRBV9 and TRBJ2-3; D not resolved. V was shortened by 1 base and J by 1 base, with 7 bases between the two germline ends. Germline lookup yields CDR1 SGDLS and CDR2 YYNGEE. The CDR3 covers 14 residues. DNA for the CDR3: TGTGCCAGCAGCGTACTAGATGGCACAGATACGCAGTATTTT. Translation gives CASSVLDGTDTQYF.

On this clone itself: Its ends do not fully match the called genes, so a read error is possible. The chain is built from TRBV7-8 and TRBJ1-2; D not certain. This CDR3 spans 10 amino acids. Germline values: CDR1 SGHVS, CDR2 FQNEAQ. This CDR3 reads CASSLKELPF. The CDR3 coding sequence is TGTGCCAGCAGCTTAAAAGAGCTCCCCTTC.

This chain links TRBV19 with TRBJ1-2, with 8 nucleotides matching TRBD1. This CDR3 spans 14 amino acids. Looked up from germline, CDR1 is LNHDA and CDR2 is SQIVND (reference sequence). V shed 5 bases and J 1 base; nucleotides not matched to a gene: 3. DNA for the CDR3: TGTGCCAGTAGTGGACAGGGAAGTAACTATGGCTACACCTTC. This encodes CASSGQGSNYGYTF.

About this clone itself: One end of the junction does not line up with germline, which may come from a read error. This sequence joins TRBV28 and TRBJ2-3; the D gene is possibly TRBD1 (6 bases). This CDR3 spans 11 amino acids. Germline CDR1 and CDR2: MDHEN and SYDVKM. CDR3 nucleotides: TGTGCCAGCAGTTCCCAGGGACACCCCCTTTTT. Encoded protein: CASSSQGHPLF.

The chain links TRBV4-2 to TRBJ2-2; tentative D call: TRBD2 (5 bases). Per the germline V gene, CDR1 is LGHNA and CDR2 is YNFKEQ. The CDR3 is made up of 15 amino acids. V lost 4 bases and J 4 bases, leaving 13 bases between the germline ends. This CDR3 reads CASSPEVIFTGELFF. CDR3 nucleotides: TGTGCCAGCAGCCCGGAGGTCATTTTCACCGGGGAGCTGTTTTTT.

The CDR3 loop is CASSLYQAGGYTF. CDR3 nucleotide sequence: TGTGCCAGCAGCTTATATCAGGCGGGAGGCTACACCTTC. The rearrangement joins TRBV7-2 to TRBJ1-2; D unresolved. CDR1 is SGHTA, CDR2 FQGNSA, per germline. V was pared by 2 bases and J by 8 bases, with 12 bases between. CDR3 length: 13 residues.

The V call is TRBV28, the J call TRBJ1-5, with 8 bases that match TRBD1. The germline CDR1 and CDR2 sequences are MDHEN and SYDVKM. The CDR3 is 15 residues long. V was pared by 5 bases and J by 9 bases, with 12 bases of the junction left unmatched. CDR3 sequence reads: CASSLLDRVKGPQHF. The CDR3 DNA reads TGTGCCAGCAGTCTCCTGGACAGGGTGAAGGGGCCCCAGCATTTT.

The chain carries TRBV28 and TRBJ2-7, with a tentative D call TRBD1 (6 bases). The CDR3 has 16 amino acids. Per germline, CDR1 MDHEN and CDR2 SYDVKM. V dropped 3 bases and J dropped 0 bases, with 15 bases sitting between them. The chain's CDR3 is CASSFLLGDNSYEQYF. CDR3 nucleotides: TGTGCCAGCAGTTTCCTCCTCGGGGACAACTCCTACGAGCAGTACTTC.

The chain recombines TRBV6-4 with TRBJ1-5, with a weak D call TRBD1 (6 bases). CDR1 is MRHNA, CDR2 SNTAGT, per germline. V gave up 5 bases and J gave up 4 bases, with 12 bases separating them. This CDR3 has 14 amino acids. In DNA form, the CDR3 reads TGTGCCAGCAGTTACAGGGATTCGAATCAGCCCCAGCATTTT. It translates to CASSYRDSNQPQHF.

J is TRBJ2-5 and V is TRBV7-9; D gene uncertain. The CDR3 has 12 amino acids. The ends were cut back, 5 bases at V and 3 bases at J, with 7 bases in the middle. Per the germline V gene, CDR1 is SEHNR and CDR2 is FQNEAQ (reference sequence). In nucleotides, the CDR3 is TGTGCCAGCAGCCGAGTTAAAGAGACCCAGTACTTC. Amino acid sequence: CASSRVKETQYF.

V gene TRBV9 combines with J gene TRBJ1-2; D perhaps matches TRBD1 (5 bases). From germline, CDR1 is SGDLS and CDR2 YYNGEE. The CDR3 spans 15 residues. Trimming took 4 bases from V and 3 from J, leaving 16 bases between them. The CDR3 is CASSIAAGGDYGYTF. In nucleotides, the CDR3 is TGTGCCAGCAGCATCGCGGCGGGGGGTGACTATGGCTACACCTTC.

This chain connects TRBV5-1 to TRBJ1-1; no reliable D call. Germline V gives CDR1 SGHRS, CDR2 YFSETQ. The CDR3 loop spans 15 amino acids. V lost 0 bases to trimming and J lost 0 bases, with 9 bases between them. In nucleotides, the CDR3 is TGCGCCAGCAGCTTGGGGTGGAGCCTGAACACTGAAGCTTTCTTT. Its translation: CASSLGWSLNTEAFF.

The V call is TRBV9, the J call TRBJ1-4, with D hard to call. The V and J ends lost 0 bases and 0 bases respectively, with 9 bases between them. Germline V gene data show CDR1 as SGDLS and CDR2 as YYNGEE. The length of the CDR3 is 16 residues. CDR3 protein: CASSVGAFATNEKLFF. CDR3 nucleotide sequence: TGTGCCAGCAGCGTAGGGGCTTTCGCAACTAATGAAAAACTGTTTTTT.

The J gene is TRBJ2-3, the V gene TRBV12-3 or TRBV12-4, with TRBD2 matching 7 bases. The CDR3 consists of 13 residues. With V trimmed by 6 bases and J by 1 base, 1 base remained unmatched. CDR3 sequence reads: CASRTSGTDTQYF. For the CDR3, the DNA is TGTGCCAGCAGAACTAGCGGCACAGATACGCAGTATTTT.

The rearrangement links TRBV6-2 or TRBV6-3 to TRBJ1-1; no reliable D call. This CDR3 has 15 amino acids. Looked up from germline, CDR1 is MNHEY and CDR2 is SVGEGT. The V gene lost 5 bases and the J gene lost 5 bases, with 18 bases spanning the gap. CDR3 bases: TGTGCCAGCAGTCCGAGACGCGGGGAGCGTACTGAAGCTTTCTTT. This translates into CASSPRRGERTEAFF.

This rearrangement joins TRBV27 to TRBJ2-7; D call uncertain. The CDR3 runs 11 residues. Trimming cost V 4 bases and J 3 bases, with 4 bases left between them. The germline gives CDR1 MNHEY, CDR2 SMNVEV (reference sequence). CDR3 in DNA: TGTGCCAGCAGTTCCAGCTACGAGCAGTACTTC. Residues: CASSSSYEQYF.

This clone turned up a few times. The chain uses TRBV3-1 (or the pseudogene TRBV3-2) and TRBJ2-3; 8 nucleotides match TRBD1. J lost 7 bases, V lost 4 bases, and 7 bases had no gene match. This CDR3 region has 14 residues. Germline CDR1 is LGHDT and CDR2 is YNNKEL (reference sequence). This CDR3 is CASSPGQGVYTQYF. The CDR3 DNA reads TGTGCCAGCAGCCCCGGACAGGGCGTTTATACGCAGTATTTT.

The genes are TRBV4-2 and TRBJ2-3; 7 nucleotides line up with TRBD2. This CDR3 contains 16 residues. After removal of 2 bases from V and 5 bases from J, the junction contained 10 bases not matched to a gene. The V gene's germline CDR1 is LGHNA and CDR2 YNFKEQ. The CDR3 spells CASSQSQAGVGDTQYF. The CDR3 coding sequence is TGTGCCAGCAGCCAAAGTCAGGCGGGAGTGGGAGATACGCAGTATTTT.

Turning to this clone: The sample holds other DNA sequences that translate to the same CDR3. The rearrangement joins TRBV5-1 to TRBJ2-7; TRBD1 might be the D (6 bases). Trimming cost V 0 bases and J 2 bases, with 9 bases left between them. Germline V gene lookup returns CDR1 SGHRS and CDR2 YFSETQ. CDR3 length: 14 residues. The CDR3 DNA is TGCGCCAGCAGCTTGGCCCAGGGGACCTACGAGCAGTACTTC. Translating gives CASSLAQGTYEQYF.

This clone is medium-sized. Relative to the germline gene, one junction end is altered; a read error may explain this. The V gene is TRBV7-7, the J gene TRBJ2-5; 12 bases fit TRBD2. The CDR3 covers 17 residues. The V gene's germline CDR1 is SSHAT and CDR2 FNYEAQ (reference sequence). The CDR3 protein is CASSRSTGLAGRETQYF. The CDR3 nucleotides are TGTGCTAGCAGTAGATCAACGGGACTAGCGGGTCGGGAGACCCAGTACTTC.

The chain carries TRBV27 and TRBJ1-2, with 12 bases matching TRBD1. The J segment lost 8 bases and the V segment lost 1 base, leaving 5 bases of the junction unmatched. Germline V gives CDR1 MNHEY, CDR2 SMNVEV (reference sequence). The CDR3 totals 15 residues. The CDR3 spells CASSLLGQGAGGYTF. The CDR3 DNA is TGTGCCAGCAGTTTATTGGGACAGGGGGCTGGCGGCTACACCTTC.

This chain links TRBV27 with TRBJ1-1; D unresolved. Trimming pared 5 bases from V and 3 bases from J, leaving 13 bases between. The length of the CDR3 is 14 residues. Germline CDR1 MNHEY, CDR2 SMNVEV (reference sequence). The CDR3: CASSTLGRYTEAFF. The CDR3 nucleotides read TGTGCCAGCAGTACCCTCGGGAGGTACACTGAAGCTTTCTTT.

The chain combines TRBV19 with TRBJ2-7; 10 nucleotides line up with TRBD2. This CDR3 has 12 amino acids. Germline V lookup: CDR1 LNHDA, CDR2 SQIVND (reference sequence). The V and J ends lost 5 bases and 9 bases, in that order; junction bases with no gene match: 4. The CDR3 sequence is CASSAGLAAQYF. The CDR3 DNA follows: TGTGCCAGTAGTGCCGGACTAGCGGCGCAGTACTTC. The full variable domain, rest sourced from reference TRBV19 and TRBJ2-7, is DGGITQSPKYLFRKEGQNVTLSCEQNLNHDAMYWYRQDPGQGLRLIYYSQIVNDFQKGDIAEGYSVSREKKESFPLTVTSAQKNPTAFYLCASSAGLAAQYFGPGTRLTVT.